One sample yielded the 32 T cell receptor beta chains listed below, sequenced in a study of blood T cell repertoires in COVID-19 (dated by TCRdb to between 2020 and 2021). The method behind the library was the immunoSEQ multiplex PCR assay. Held by TCRdb, this immuneACCESS table contains in-frame sequences only and omits some clones. Under half of the omission traces to an unresolved V gene where checked; the cause of the rest is unknown. The sample contains 60,000 to 75,000 clones, 85% to 90% of them found a single time. The ten top clones hold roughly 5.6% of the sample. The sequenced material came from peripheral blood. The receptors here all came from a man over 45 with active COVID-19.

J is TRBJ2-1 and V is TRBV18, with 9 bases fitting TRBD2. Germline CDR1 and CDR2: KGHSH and LQKENI. The CDR3 spans 20 residues. J was trimmed by 1 base and V by 3 bases; bases with no gene match: 16. CDR3 DNA: TGTGCCAGCTCACCCCCTCCTTGGGTAGCGGGAGACTGGTCCTACAATGAGCAGTTCTTC. This encodes CASSPPPWVAGDWSYNEQFF.

This clone occurred once. The rearrangement links TRBV27 to TRBJ1-5, with D maybe TRBD1 (6 bases). Trimming took off 5 bases at V and 5 bases at J, with 13 bases between the two ends. Germline CDR1 MNHEY, CDR2 SMNVEV (reference sequence). The CDR3 is 14 residues long. CDR3 nucleotide sequence: TGTGCCAGCAGTCCCCGGGGGGCCCATCAGCCCCAGCATTTT. Its translation: CASSPRGAHQPQHF.

The V gene is TRBV9, the J gene TRBJ2-1; 7 bases match TRBD2. V lost 2 bases to trimming and J lost 4 bases; unmatched junction nucleotides: 9. The germline gives CDR1 SGDLS, CDR2 YYNGEE. CDR3 length equals 16 residues. In DNA, the CDR3 is TGTGCCAGCAGCGTGGGCAGCGGGATCGGGTACAATGAGCAGTTCTTC. Translation: CASSVGSGIGYNEQFF.

The sample holds a few counts of this clone. The J gene is TRBJ1-2, the V gene TRBV5-1; the D is unclear. Trimming stripped 0 bases from V and 7 bases from J, with 13 bases between. The CDR3 is made up of 14 amino acids. From germline, CDR1 is SGHRS and CDR2 YFSETQ. The CDR3 DNA reads TGCGCCAGCAGCTTGGAGGCGGCTACTCGTGGCTACACCTTC. Encoded protein: CASSLEAATRGYTF.

The CDR3 here is CASKGREKHTEAFF. CDR3 bases: TGTGCCAGCAAGGGCAGGGAAAAACACACTGAAGCTTTCTTT. The chain uses TRBV27 and TRBJ1-1, with D possibly TRBD1 on 5 matching bases. Trimming shortened V by 7 bases and J by 3 bases, and 15 bases separated the two germline ends. The CDR3 has 14 residues. Germline V gene data show CDR1 as MNHEY and CDR2 as SMNVEV (reference sequence).

The J gene is TRBJ1-4, the V gene TRBV21-1; TRBD1 is taken as the D call from the table, unchecked against the DNA. TRBV21-1 is deemed a pseudogene. The length of the CDR3 is 13 residues. DNA of the CDR3: TGTGCCAGCAGCAATAGCAGGGGTGAAAAACTGTTTTTT. It yields the protein CASSNSRGEKLFF.

This rearrangement joins TRBV6-1 to TRBJ1-1; unclear D gene. Germline CDR1 MNHNS, CDR2 SASEGT. V dropped 2 bases and J dropped 2 bases, with 24 bases sitting between them. CDR3 length: 19 residues. The DNA for the CDR3 is TGTGCCAGCAGTGAATTAACTTTTTCGGTCGGCTTGACAAACACTGAAGCTTTCTTT. Protein: CASSELTFSVGLTNTEAFF.

The chain has TRBV5-1 and TRBJ1-1, with D perhaps matching TRBD1 (5 bases). The CDR3 length is 14 residues. The germline V gene encodes CDR1 SGHRS and CDR2 YFSETQ. Trimming removed 2 bases at V and 3 bases at J, with 11 bases between. The CDR3 coding sequence is TGCGCCAGCAGCTTTGGTAGGGACTACACTGAAGCTTTCTTT. This sequence encodes CASSFGRDYTEAFF.

The chain links TRBV7-9 to TRBJ1-2, with a tentative D call TRBD1 (6 bases). Germline CDR1 and CDR2: SEHNR and FQNEAQ (reference sequence). The V end was cut by 4 bases, the J end by 2 bases, with 11 bases between. This CDR3 has 14 residues. The CDR3 spells CASSSGVLNYGYTF. The DNA of the CDR3 is TGTGCCAGCAGCTCAGGGGTCTTGAACTATGGCTACACCTTC.

The chain combines TRBV7-9 with TRBJ2-7; the D gene is possibly TRBD1 (6 bases). The ends were cut back, 3 bases at V and 2 bases at J, with 8 bases in the middle. Germline V CDR1 and CDR2: SEHNR, FQNEAQ (reference sequence). The CDR3 loop spans 13 amino acids. In DNA form, the CDR3 reads TGTGCCAGCAGCTTTACAGGGCCCTACGAGCAGTACTTC. Amino acid sequence: CASSFTGPYEQYF.

This rearrangement joins TRBV20-1 to TRBJ2-7; unclear D gene. In germline, CDR1 is DFQATT, CDR2 SNEGSKA (reference sequence). This CDR3 has 11 amino acids. Trimming stripped 7 bases from V and 0 bases from J, with 7 bases between. CDR3 loop: CSVRSSYEQYF. CDR3 coding DNA: TGCAGTGTGCGGAGCTCCTACGAGCAGTACTTC.

This sequence joins TRBV28 and TRBJ1-2, with D uncertain. Trimming shortened V by 5 bases and J by 2 bases, and 6 bases separated the two germline ends. From germline, CDR1 is MDHEN and CDR2 SYDVKM. The CDR3 length is 12 residues. CDR3 nucleotides: TGTGCCAGCAGTATTCAGAACTATGGCTACACCTTC. It is translated as CASSIQNYGYTF.

By its share, this clone is medium-sized. This chain connects TRBV7-8 to TRBJ1-1; perhaps TRBD1 as D (5 bases). In germline, CDR1 is SGHVS, CDR2 FQNEAQ. The CDR3 sequence is 14 residues long. Trimming took off 10 bases at V and 2 bases at J, with 17 bases between the two ends. Written as DNA, the CDR3 is TGTGCCATCCTCAGGGCCGGGAGAAACACTGAAGCTTTCTTT. This encodes CAILRAGRNTEAFF. The full variable domain, completed using reference TRBV7-8 and TRBJ1-1, is GAGVSQSPRYKVAKRGQDVALRCDPISGHVSLFWYQQALGQGPEFLTYFQNEAQLDKSGLPSDRFFAERPEGSVSTLKIQRTQQEDSAVYLCAILRAGRNTEAFFGQGTRLTVV.

The V call is TRBV21-1, the J call TRBJ2-7; no DNA check was done on the table's D call, TRBD2. TRBV21-1 is marked as a pseudogene. This CDR3 comprises 17 residues. The DNA of the CDR3 is TGTGCCAGCGGCAGGGGAATGCTAGCGGGCCTATCCTACGAGCAGTACTTC. This sequence encodes CASGRGMLAGLSYEQYF.

This chain joins TRBV4-1 and TRBJ2-2, with TRBD2 matching 8 bases. The CDR3 runs to 14 residues. V lost 6 bases, J lost 3 bases, and 3 bases stayed unmatched. The germline CDR1 and CDR2 sequences are MGHRA and YSYEKL. The CDR3 region has the DNA TGCGCCAGCAGTCTCGGGAGGGACACCGGGGAGCTGTTTTTT. Residues: CASSLGRDTGELFF.

The chain combines TRBV28 with TRBJ1-5, with 9 bases that match TRBD1. The CDR3 extends over 16 amino acids. Trimming took 3 bases from V and 5 from J; bases not matched to a gene: 8. The germline V gene has CDR1 MDHEN and CDR2 SYDVKM. CDR3 residues: CASSLGQGAWHQPQHF. DNA for the CDR3: TGTGCCAGCAGTTTGGGACAGGGAGCGTGGCATCAGCCCCAGCATTTT.

The chain couples TRBV11-3 to TRBJ1-1; TRBD1 matches at 7 bases. This CDR3 comprises 15 residues. The V segment lost 5 bases and the J segment 4 bases; nucleotides outside the gene matches: 10. In germline, CDR1 is SGHNT, CDR2 YENEEA. CDR3 bases: TGTGCCAGCAGCAACGACAGGGCTAGAGGCACTGAAGCTTTCTTT. Translated, it gives CASSNDRARGTEAFF. Combining the CDR3 with reference TRBV11-3 and TRBJ1-1 gives the whole variable domain EAGVVQSPRYKIIEKKQPVAFWCNPISGHNTLYWYLQNLGQGPELLIRYENEEAVDDSQLPKDRFSAERLKGVDSTLKIQPAELGDSAVYLCASSNDRARGTEAFFGQGTRLTVV.

This clone appeared a single time. As DNA, the CDR3 is TGCGCCAGCAGCTTGCGACAGGGTATCGGCGAGCAGTACTTC. It translates to CASSLRQGIGEQYF. The chain is built from TRBV5-1 and TRBJ2-7; 7 nucleotides line up with TRBD1. V dropped 1 base and J dropped 6; count of bases not matched to a gene: 7. This CDR3 comprises 14 residues. CDR1 SGHRS and CDR2 YFSETQ come from the germline V gene. Looking up the rest from reference TRBV5-1 and TRBJ2-7 gives the full variable domain: KAGVTQTPRYLIKTRGQQVTLSCSPISGHRSVSWYQQTPGQGLQFLFEYFSETQRNKGNFPGRFSGRQFSNSRSEMNVSTLELGDSALYLCASSLRQGIGEQYFGPGTRLTVT.

The chain uses TRBV4-3 and TRBJ2-3; D is perhaps TRBD2 (6 bases). Germline CDR1 LGHNA, CDR2 YSLEER. The CDR3 spans 15 residues. V lost 0 bases and J 4 bases, leaving 11 bases between the germline ends. The CDR3 loop reads CASSQEGEVPDTQYF. CDR3 DNA: TGCGCCAGCAGCCAAGAGGGGGAGGTCCCAGATACGCAGTATTTT.

V is TRBV27 and J is TRBJ2-2, with 9 bases identical to TRBD1. CDR3 length equals 13 residues. The germline gives CDR1 MNHEY, CDR2 SMNVEV (reference sequence). V lost 6 bases, J lost 8 bases, and 4 bases stayed unmatched. CDR3 protein: CASSTGGAGELFF. CDR3 nucleotides: TGTGCCAGCAGCACAGGGGGCGCGGGGGAGCTGTTTTTT.

The chain links TRBV18 to TRBJ2-1; 10 nucleotides align to TRBD1. Germline V gene lookup returns CDR1 KGHSH and CDR2 LQKENI. This CDR3 contains 16 residues. V lost 8 bases, J lost 8 bases, and 15 bases stayed unmatched. CDR3 DNA sequence: TGTGCCAGCGCTACTTTGGGGGACAGGGGCAGAGATGAGCAGTTCTTC. Its protein product is CASATLGDRGRDEQFF.

The chain carries TRBV19 and TRBJ2-7, with 7 bases identical to TRBD2. Per the germline V gene, CDR1 is LNHDA and CDR2 is SQIVND (reference sequence). The CDR3 is 14 residues long. J was trimmed by 1 base and V by 3 bases; bases with no gene match: 3. The CDR3 DNA is TGTGCCAGTAGTATCACGGGACTATCCTACGAGCAGTACTTC. As protein: CASSITGLSYEQYF.

This chain joins TRBV10-1 and TRBJ1-1, with 7 bases that match TRBD1. Germline assignment: CDR1 WNHNN and CDR2 SYGVQD (reference sequence). The CDR3 is 14 residues long. Germline trimming cut 2 bases from V and 4 bases from J; bases unmatched to any gene: 4. The CDR3 protein is CASSEDRDGTEAFF. The CDR3 DNA sequence: TGCGCCAGCAGTGAGGACAGGGACGGCACTGAAGCTTTCTTT.

This clone was detected only a few times. The V gene is TRBV5-1, the J gene TRBJ2-2, with 9 bases identical to TRBD1. Germline lookup yields CDR1 SGHRS and CDR2 YFSETQ. This CDR3 has 15 residues. V shed 3 bases and J 2 bases; nucleotides not matched to a gene: 2. The CDR3 bases are TGCGCCAGCAGCTCGGGACAGGGTAACACCGGGGAGCTGTTTTTT. Protein product: CASSSGQGNTGELFF.

The chain couples TRBV4-3 to TRBJ2-6; TRBD1 is a possible D gene (6 bases). The CDR3 consists of 19 residues. V gave up 1 base and J gave up 0 bases, with 16 bases separating them. Germline V gene sequence: CDR1 LGHNA, CDR2 YSLEER. The CDR3 protein is CASSQVFRTEVSGANVLTF. The CDR3 DNA follows: TGCGCCAGCAGCCAAGTGTTCCGGACAGAAGTCTCTGGGGCCAACGTCCTGACTTTC.

The rearrangement uses TRBV25-1 and TRBJ2-1, with 10 bases identical to TRBD2. V shed 4 bases and J 2 bases; nucleotides not matched to a gene: 11. Germline CDR1 MGHDK, CDR2 SYGVNS. The CDR3 has 18 residues. Here the CDR3 reads CASSVLAGDGNAYNEQFF. In DNA, the CDR3 is TGTGCCAGCAGTGTCCTAGCGGGAGATGGGAACGCCTACAATGAGCAGTTCTTC.

J is TRBJ1-1 and V is TRBV7-9; D possibly corresponds to TRBD1 (5 bases). Germline CDR1 and CDR2: SEHNR and FQNEAQ (reference sequence). The V gene lost 8 bases and the J gene lost 5 bases, with 12 bases spanning the gap. The CDR3 extends over 12 amino acids. CDR3 region: CASHGGVTEAFF. The CDR3 DNA is TGTGCCAGCCATGGAGGGGTAACTGAAGCTTTCTTT.

This rearrangement joins TRBV4-2 to TRBJ1-6; D is undetermined. Looked up from germline, CDR1 is LGHNA and CDR2 is YNFKEQ. The CDR3 has 16 amino acids. The V end was cut by 2 bases, the J end by 6 bases, with 14 bases between. The CDR3 protein is CASSQNPTTGNSPLHF. CDR3 nucleotides: TGTGCCAGCAGCCAAAATCCAACGACGGGTAATTCACCCCTCCACTTT.

V usage is TRBV5-1 and J usage is TRBJ2-1, with 11 nucleotides matching TRBD1. The CDR3 sequence is 15 residues long. In germline, CDR1 is SGHRS, CDR2 YFSETQ. Unmatched junction bases numbered 5, after V lost 5 bases and J lost 4 bases. CDR3 nucleotide sequence: TGCGCCAGCAGGGAAGGGACAGGGGGGTACAATGAGCAGTTCTTC. This encodes CASREGTGGYNEQFF.

In this sample, this clone turned up once. The chain is built from TRBV13 and TRBJ2-7, with TRBD1 matching 7 bases. Germline CDR1 reads PRHDT; CDR2 reads FYEKMQ (reference sequence). CDR3 length equals 15 residues. V dropped 3 bases and J dropped 0; count of bases not matched to a gene: 5. CDR3 region: CASSFGQVPSYEQYF. The CDR3 nucleotides are TGTGCCAGCAGCTTCGGACAGGTCCCCTCCTACGAGCAGTACTTC.

This chain joins TRBV20-1 and TRBJ1-1, with 7 bases fitting TRBD1. V dropped 3 bases and J dropped 4; count of bases not matched to a gene: 8. The length of the CDR3 is 14 residues. Germline V gene sequence: CDR1 DFQATT, CDR2 SNEGSKA (reference sequence). CDR3 sequence: CSASGDRVGTEAFF. CDR3 in DNA: TGCAGTGCTAGTGGGGACAGAGTCGGCACTGAAGCTTTCTTT.

The chain uses TRBV28 and TRBJ1-2; D may be TRBD1 (5 bases). Germline CDR1 reads MDHEN; CDR2 reads SYDVKM. V dropped 2 bases and J dropped 4 bases, with 11 bases sitting between them. CDR3 length: 14 amino acids. The CDR3 region is CASSLTGLSYGYTF. The DNA of the CDR3 is TGTGCCAGCAGTTTAACAGGTTTGAGCTATGGCTACACCTTC.